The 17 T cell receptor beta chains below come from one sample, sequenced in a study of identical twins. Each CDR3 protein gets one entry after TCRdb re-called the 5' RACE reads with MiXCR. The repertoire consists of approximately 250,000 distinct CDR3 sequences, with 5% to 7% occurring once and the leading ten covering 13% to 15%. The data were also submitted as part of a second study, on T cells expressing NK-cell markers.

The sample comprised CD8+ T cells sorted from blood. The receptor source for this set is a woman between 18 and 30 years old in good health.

The CDR3 nucleotides read TGTGCCAGCAGCTTCGCGGGACTCTACGAGCAGTACTTC. Amino acid sequence: CASSFAGLYEQYF. The V and J genes are TRBV11-3 and TRBJ2-7; D may be TRBD2 (6 bases). Germline CDR1 reads SGHNT; CDR2 reads YENEEA. This CDR3 comprises 13 residues. Deletions cut 3 bases from V and 3 bases from J, with 9 bases between.

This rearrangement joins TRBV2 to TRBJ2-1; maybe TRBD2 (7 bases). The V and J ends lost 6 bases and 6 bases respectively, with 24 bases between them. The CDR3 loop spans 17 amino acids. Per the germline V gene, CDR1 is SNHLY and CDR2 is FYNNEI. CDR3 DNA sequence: TGTGCCAGCAGAGGTAGGGATCCGCGGGGGCCGGTCAATGAGCAGTTCTTC. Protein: CASRGRDPRGPVNEQFF.

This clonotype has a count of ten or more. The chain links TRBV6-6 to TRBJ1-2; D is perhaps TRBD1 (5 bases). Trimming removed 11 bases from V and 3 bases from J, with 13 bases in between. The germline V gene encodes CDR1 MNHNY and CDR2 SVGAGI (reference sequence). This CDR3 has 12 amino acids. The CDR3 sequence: CAGTGTDYGYTF. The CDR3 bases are TGTGCCGGAACTGGGACGGACTATGGCTACACCTTC.

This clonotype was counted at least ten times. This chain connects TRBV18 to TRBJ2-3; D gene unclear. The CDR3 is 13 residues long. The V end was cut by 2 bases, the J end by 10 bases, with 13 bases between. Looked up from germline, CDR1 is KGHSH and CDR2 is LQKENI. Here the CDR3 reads CASSPGPLEPQYF. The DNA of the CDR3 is TGTGCCAGCTCACCAGGGCCTCTGGAGCCGCAGTATTTT.

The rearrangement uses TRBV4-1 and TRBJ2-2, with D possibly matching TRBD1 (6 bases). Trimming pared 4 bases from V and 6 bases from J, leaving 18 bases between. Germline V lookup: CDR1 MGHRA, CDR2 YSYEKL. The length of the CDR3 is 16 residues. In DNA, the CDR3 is TGCGCCAGCAGCCCCCGAGGCAGGGGAGAGGCCGGGGAGCTGTTTTTT. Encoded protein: CASSPRGRGEAGELFF.

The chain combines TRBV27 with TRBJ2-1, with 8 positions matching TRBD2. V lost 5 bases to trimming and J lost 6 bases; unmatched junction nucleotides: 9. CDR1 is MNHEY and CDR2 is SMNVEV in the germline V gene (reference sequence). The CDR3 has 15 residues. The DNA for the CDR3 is TGTGCCAGCAGTCCTCTCGACGGGGGGGTCAATGAGCAGTTCTTC. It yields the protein CASSPLDGGVNEQFF.

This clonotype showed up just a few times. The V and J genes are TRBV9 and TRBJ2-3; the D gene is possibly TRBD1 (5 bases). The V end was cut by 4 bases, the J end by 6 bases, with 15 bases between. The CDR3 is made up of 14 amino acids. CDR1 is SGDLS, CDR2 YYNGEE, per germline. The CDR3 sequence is CASSPWGSSDTQYF. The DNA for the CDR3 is TGTGCCAGCAGCCCCTGGGGCTCGAGCGATACGCAGTATTTT.

The CDR3 sequence is CASSWAGTAYNEQFF. The CDR3 DNA follows: TGTGCCAGCAGCTGGGCCGGGACAGCCTACAATGAGCAGTTCTTC. This sequence joins TRBV7-9 and TRBJ2-1; 7 bases line up with TRBD1. CDR1 SEHNR and CDR2 FQNEAQ come from the germline V gene (reference sequence). CDR3 length: 15 residues. J was trimmed by 2 bases and V by 4 bases; bases with no gene match: 5.

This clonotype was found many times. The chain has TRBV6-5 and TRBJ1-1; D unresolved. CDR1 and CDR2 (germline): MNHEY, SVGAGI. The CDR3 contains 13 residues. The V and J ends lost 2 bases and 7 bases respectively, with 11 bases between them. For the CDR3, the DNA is TGTGCCAGCAGTTACGGGAACAGTCTTGAAGCTTTCTTT. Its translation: CASSYGNSLEAFF.

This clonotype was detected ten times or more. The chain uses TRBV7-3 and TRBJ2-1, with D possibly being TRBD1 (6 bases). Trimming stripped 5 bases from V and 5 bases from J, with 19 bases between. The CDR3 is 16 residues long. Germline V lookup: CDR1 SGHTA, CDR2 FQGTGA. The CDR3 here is CASSPQGPPPHNEQFF. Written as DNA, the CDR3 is TGTGCCAGCAGCCCTCAGGGGCCGCCTCCCCACAATGAGCAGTTCTTC.

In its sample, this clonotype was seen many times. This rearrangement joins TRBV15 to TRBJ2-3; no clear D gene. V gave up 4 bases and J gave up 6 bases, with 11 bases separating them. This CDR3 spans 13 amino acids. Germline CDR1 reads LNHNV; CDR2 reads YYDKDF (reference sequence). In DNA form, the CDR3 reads TGTGCCACCAGCACCGCGACTGTGGATACGCAGTATTTT. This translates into CATSTATVDTQYF.

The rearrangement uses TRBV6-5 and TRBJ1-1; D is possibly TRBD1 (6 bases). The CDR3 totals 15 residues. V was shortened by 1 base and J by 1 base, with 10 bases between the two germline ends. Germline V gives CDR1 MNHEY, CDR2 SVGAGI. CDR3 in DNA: TGTGCCAGCAGTTACTTGGGCAGGGGGAACACTGAAGCTTTCTTT. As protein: CASSYLGRGNTEAFF.

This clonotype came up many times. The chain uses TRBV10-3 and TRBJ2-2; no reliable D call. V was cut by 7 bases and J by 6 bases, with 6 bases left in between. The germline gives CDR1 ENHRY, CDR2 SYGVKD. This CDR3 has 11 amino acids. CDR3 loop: CAIMGSGELFF. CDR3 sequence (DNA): TGTGCCATCATGGGCTCCGGGGAGCTGTTTTTT.

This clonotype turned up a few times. This CDR3 is CASSYRSGGIYEQYF. CDR3 nucleotides: TGTGCCAGCAGTTACCGTTCAGGGGGTATCTACGAGCAGTACTTC. This chain links TRBV6-2 or TRBV6-3 with TRBJ2-7; TRBD1 matches 7 bases. J lost 3 bases, V lost 2 bases, and 7 bases had no gene match. This CDR3 has 15 amino acids. The germline CDR1 and CDR2 sequences are MNHEY and SVGEGT.

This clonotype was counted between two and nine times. The DNA of the CDR3 is TGTGCCAGCAGTGAATGGGCAGAAAATCAGCCCCAGCATTTT. It is translated as CASSEWAENQPQHF. The V and J genes are TRBV2 and TRBJ1-5; D is unclear. Trimming shortened V by 2 bases and J by 4 bases, and 9 bases separated the two germline ends. The CDR3 contains 14 residues. From germline, CDR1 is SNHLY and CDR2 FYNNEI.

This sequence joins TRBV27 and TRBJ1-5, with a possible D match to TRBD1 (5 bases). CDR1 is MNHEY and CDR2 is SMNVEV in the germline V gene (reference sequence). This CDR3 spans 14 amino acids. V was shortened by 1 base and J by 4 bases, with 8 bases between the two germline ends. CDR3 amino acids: CASSLWGRNQPQHF. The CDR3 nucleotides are TGTGCCAGCAGTTTATGGGGCAGGAATCAGCCCCAGCATTTT.

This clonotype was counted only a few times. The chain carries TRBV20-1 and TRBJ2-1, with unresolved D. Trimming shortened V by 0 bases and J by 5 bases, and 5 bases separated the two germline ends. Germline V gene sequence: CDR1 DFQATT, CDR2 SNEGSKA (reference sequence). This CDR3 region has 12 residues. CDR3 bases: TGCAGTGCTAGAGAACTCCACAATGAGCAGTTCTTC. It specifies CSARELHNEQFF.